These 3 T cell receptor beta chains came from one sample sequenced in a study of blood T cell repertoires in COVID-19. Assay: immunoSEQ multiplex PCR; the TCRdb copy retains only in-frame clones and omits some. The table has 95,000 to 120,000 clones, approximately 85% seen once; the top ten hold about 3.6%. Sequenced input: peripheral blood. All receptors come from a man aged 40-49 years with acute or convalescent COVID-19.

V gene TRBV7-9 combines with J gene TRBJ2-7; tentatively, D is TRBD1 (6 bases). Trimming removed 5 bases from V and 3 bases from J, with 11 bases in between. CDR1 is SEHNR, CDR2 FQNEAQ, per germline (reference sequence). The CDR3 totals 13 residues. Here the CDR3 reads CASSTGQIYEQYF. DNA for the CDR3: TGTGCCAGCAGCACCGGACAGATCTACGAGCAGTACTTC.

V gene TRBV18 combines with J gene TRBJ1-6, with 7 nucleotides matching TRBD1. The CDR3 is made up of 15 amino acids. Per germline, CDR1 KGHSH and CDR2 LQKENI. The junction had 6 bases not matched to a gene; V was cut back by 3 bases and J by 7 bases. CDR3 nucleotides: TGTGCCAGCTCACCCATGACAGGGAGGAATTCACCCCTCCACTTT. This translates into CASSPMTGRNSPLHF.

Only a few counts were recorded for this clone. The rearrangement uses TRBV5-1 and TRBJ2-7, with 8 bases lining up with TRBD1. The CDR3 is 14 amino acids. Germline V gene lookup returns CDR1 SGHRS and CDR2 YFSETQ. The ends lost 5 bases at V and 7 bases at J; junction bases unmatched: 11. CDR3 DNA sequence: TGCGCCAGCAGTTGGCGGGCAGGGGGCGGGGAGCAGTACTTC. This gives the protein CASSWRAGGGEQYF.